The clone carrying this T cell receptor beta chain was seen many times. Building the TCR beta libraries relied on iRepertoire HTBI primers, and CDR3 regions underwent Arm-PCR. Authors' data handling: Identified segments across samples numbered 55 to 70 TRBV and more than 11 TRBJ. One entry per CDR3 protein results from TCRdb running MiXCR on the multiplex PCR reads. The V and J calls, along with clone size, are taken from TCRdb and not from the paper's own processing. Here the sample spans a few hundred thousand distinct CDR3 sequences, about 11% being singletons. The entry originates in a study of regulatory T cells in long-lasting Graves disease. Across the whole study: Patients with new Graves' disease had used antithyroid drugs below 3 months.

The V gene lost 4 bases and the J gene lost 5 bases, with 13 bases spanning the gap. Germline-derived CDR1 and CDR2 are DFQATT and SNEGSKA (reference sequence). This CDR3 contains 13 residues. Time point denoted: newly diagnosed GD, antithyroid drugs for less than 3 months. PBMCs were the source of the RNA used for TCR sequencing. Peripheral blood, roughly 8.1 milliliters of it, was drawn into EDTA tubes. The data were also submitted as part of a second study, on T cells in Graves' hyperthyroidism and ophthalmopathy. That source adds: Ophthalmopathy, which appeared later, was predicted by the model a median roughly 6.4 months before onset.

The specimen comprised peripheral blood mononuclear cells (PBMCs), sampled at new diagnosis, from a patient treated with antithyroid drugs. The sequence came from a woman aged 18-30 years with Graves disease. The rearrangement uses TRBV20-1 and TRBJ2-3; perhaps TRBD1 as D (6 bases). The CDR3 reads CSATATGLDTQYF. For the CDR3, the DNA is TGCAGTGCTACCGCCACAGGGTTAGATACGCAGTATTTT.